A selection of T cell receptor beta chains follows, all from one sample in a study of blood T cell repertoires in COVID-19. The protocol was immunoSEQ multiplex PCR, while the TCRdb copy is restricted to in-frame clones and leaves out a portion. The table has 200,000 or so clones, 80% to 90% seen once; the top ten hold approximately 3.5%. The sequencing sample was made of PBMCs or T cells enriched from blood (not recorded which). These receptors were collected from a young woman in a cohort exposed to, infected with or recovered from COVID-19 (not recorded which). Each CDR3 is given with its conserved first and last residue. A D gene is named only where the DNA matches it firmly. Clone size appears in some rows only: once, few, many, or a class for an expanded clone.

>TRBD2|TRBJ2-1|few|TRBV30
CAWSPTSGSSYNEQFF
TGTGCCTGGAGTCCGACTAGCGGGAGCTCCTACAATGAGCAGTTCTTC
>NA|TRBJ2-6|NA|TRBV5-1
CASSGLWVGGANVLTF
TGCGCCAGCAGCGGACTTTGGGTCGGTGGGGCCAACGTCCTGACTTTC
>NA|TRBJ1-2|NA|TRBV24-1
CATSSPGPSDYGYTF
TGTGCCACCAGTTCCCCTGGGCCTTCCGACTATGGCTACACCTTC
>TRBD1|TRBJ1-6|NA|TRBV9
CASSVGGTGSSPLHF
TGTGCCAGCAGCGTAGGCGGGACAGGGAGTTCACCCCTCCACTTT
>TRBD1|TRBJ2-7|NA|TRBV7-2
CASSLGQGGEQYF
TGTGCCAGCAGCTTGGGACAGGGGGGCGAGCAGTACTTC
>NA|TRBJ2-3|NA|TRBV13
CASNGIPGTDTQYF
TGTGCCAGCAACGGGATACCGGGCACAGATACGCAGTATTTT
>TRBD1|TRBJ2-1|NA|TRBV9
CASSASPPGQGMNEQFF
TGTGCCAGCAGCGCTTCGCCTCCGGGACAGGGGATGAATGAGCAGTTCTTC
>NA|TRBJ1-5|NA|TRBV6-1
CASSENPVVGNQPQHF
TGTGCCAGCAGTGAAAATCCGGTCGTAGGCAATCAGCCCCAGCATTTT
>NA|TRBJ1-4|NA|TRBV6-5
CASSYGEKLFF
TGTGCCAGCAGTTACGGCGAAAAACTGTTTTTT
>NA|TRBJ1-3|NA|TRBV10-1
CASRDSASGNTIYF
TGCGCCAGCAGGGACAGTGCCTCTGGAAACACCATATATTTT
>NA|TRBJ1-1|NA|TRBV7-9
CASSGRGRTEAFF
TGTGCCAGCAGCGGGAGGGGGAGAACTGAAGCTTTCTTT
>TRBD2|TRBJ2-5|NA|TRBV2
CASSREGGETQYF
TGTGCCAGCAGCCGGGAGGGAGGTGAGACCCAGTACTTC
>TRBD1|TRBJ1-2|NA|TRBV28
CASLMGTGVFGYTF
TGTGCCAGCTTAATGGGGACAGGGGTGTTTGGCTACACCTTC
>TRBD2|TRBJ2-3|NA|TRBV10-1
CASSDSRLAGGDTQYF
TGCGCCAGCAGTGACTCCCGACTAGCGGGGGGGGATACGCAGTATTTT
>TRBD1|TRBJ2-2|NA|TRBV19
CASSGQAATNTGELFF
TGTGCCAGTAGTGGACAGGCGGCCACTAACACCGGGGAGCTGTTTTTT
>TRBD1|TRBJ1-3|few|TRBV4-1
CASSQVRDRTENTIYF
TGCGCCAGCAGCCAAGTCCGGGACAGGACAGAGAACACCATATATTTT
>NA|TRBJ2-7|NA|TRBV7-9
CASRPGGPFSYEQYF
TGTGCCAGCAGGCCTGGCGGGCCCTTCTCCTACGAGCAGTACTTC
>NA|TRBJ2-2|NA|TRBV28
CASSPPGGNTGELFF
TGTGCCAGCAGTCCACCCGGTGGGAACACCGGGGAGCTGTTTTTT
>TRBD1|TRBJ2-7|NA|TRBV3-1/TRBV3-2
CASSRDRLGEQYF
TGTGCCAGCAGTCGGGACAGGTTGGGCGAGCAGTACTTC
>NA|TRBJ2-7|few|TRBV5-4
CASSLGQGKGEQYF
TGTGCCAGCAGCTTGGGGCAGGGGAAAGGTGAGCAGTACTTC
>NA|TRBJ1-1|NA|TRBV24-1
CATSTGRDTEAFF
TGTGCCACCAGTACAGGGCGGGACACTGAAGCTTTCTTT
>TRBD1|TRBJ2-7|NA|TRBV5-3
CARSPHGGQGPHEQYF
TGTGCCAGAAGTCCACACGGGGGACAGGGACCCCACGAGCAGTACTTC
>TRBD1|TRBJ2-2|NA|TRBV9
CASSVGTRLQDRGTGELFF
TGTGCCAGCAGCGTAGGTACCCGGCTCCAAGACAGGGGCACCGGGGAGCTGTTTTTT
>TRBD1|TRBJ2-2|NA|TRBV27
CASSLSQGAFTGELFF
TGTGCCAGCAGTTTAAGTCAGGGGGCTTTCACCGGGGAGCTGTTTTTT
>NA|TRBJ2-3|NA|TRBV5-6
CASSTGTDTQYF
TGTGCCAGCAGCACCGGTACAGATACGCAGTATTTT
>NA|TRBJ1-1|NA|TRBV29-1
CSVEVRAGRDAFF
TGCAGCGTTGAAGTTCGGGCGGGGAGGGATGCTTTCTTT
>NA|TRBJ1-3|NA|TRBV3-1/TRBV3-2
CASSPRTERNTIYF
TGTGCCAGCAGCCCCCGGACAGAACGAAACACCATATATTTT
>NA|TRBJ1-1|NA|TRBV27
CASLTRSEAFF
TGTGCCAGCCTAACAAGGAGTGAAGCTTTCTTT
>NA|TRBJ2-7|NA|TRBV13
CASSLGAEAEQYF
TGTGCCAGCAGCTTAGGGGCGGAGGCTGAGCAGTACTTC
>NA|TRBJ2-1|NA|TRBV7-2
CASSSNPYNEQFF
TGTGCCAGCAGCTCTAACCCCTACAATGAGCAGTTCTTC
>NA|TRBJ1-1|NA|TRBV29-1
CSVRASGEAFF
TGCAGCGTTAGGGCTTCGGGGGAGGCTTTCTTT
>TRBD1|TRBJ2-5|NA|TRBV15
CATSTDRGRRETQYF
TGTGCCACCAGCACAGACAGGGGGCGCCGGGAGACCCAGTACTTC
>NA|TRBJ2-7|once|TRBV5-8
CASSLGQYEQYF
TGTGCCAGCAGCTTGGGGCAGTACGAGCAGTACTTC
>TRBD2|TRBJ2-1|NA|TRBV6-4
CASSDSFGTSGYNEQFF
TGTGCCAGCAGTGACTCGTTCGGGACTAGCGGGTACAATGAGCAGTTCTTC
>NA|TRBJ2-1|NA|TRBV7-3
CASSSPQGSNEQFF
TGTGCCAGCAGCTCCCCTCAGGGGTCCAATGAGCAGTTCTTC
>NA|TRBJ2-3|few|TRBV2
CASSELDTQYF
TGTGCCAGCAGCGAGCTGGATACGCAGTATTTT
>TRBD2|TRBJ2-1|NA|TRBV5-6
CASTSGTSGRDVMNEQFF
TGTGCCAGCACCTCGGGGACTAGCGGGAGGGATGTTATGAATGAGCAGTTCTTC
>NA|TRBJ1-1|NA|TRBV19
CASSIGDLTEAFF
TGTGCCAGTAGTATCGGAGATCTCACTGAAGCTTTCTTT
>TRBD1|TRBJ1-4|NA|TRBV10-2
CASSGTGFNEKLFF
TGCGCCAGCAGTGGGACAGGGTTTAATGAAAAACTGTTTTTT
>TRBD1|TRBJ2-7|NA|TRBV6-5
CASSPGTGDIYEQYF
TGTGCCAGCAGCCCCGGGACAGGGGATATCTACGAGCAGTACTTC
>NA|TRBJ2-2|once|TRBV11-3
CASSQGGQWTGELFF
TGTGCCAGCAGCCAGGGGGGACAATGGACCGGGGAGCTGTTTTTT
>TRBD1|TRBJ1-5|NA|TRBV2
CASITDRGVGQPQHF
TGTGCCAGCATTACGGACAGGGGTGTTGGTCAGCCCCAGCATTTT
>TRBD1|TRBJ1-2|once|TRBV7-9
CASSLAGTGGTYGYTF
TGTGCCAGCAGCTTAGCGGGGACAGGGGGGACCTATGGCTACACCTTC
>TRBD1|TRBJ2-7|NA|TRBV2
CASSVGTGWQYF
TGTGCCAGCAGTGTAGGGACAGGGTGGCAGTACTTC
>NA|TRBJ1-4|NA|TRBV9
CASSPTDGETNEKLFF
TGTGCCAGCAGCCCGACGGACGGGGAAACTAATGAAAAACTGTTTTTT
>NA|TRBJ2-2|NA|TRBV3-1/TRBV3-2
CASRLSSGELFF
TGTGCCAGCAGATTGAGCTCCGGGGAGCTGTTTTTT
>NA|TRBJ2-5|NA|TRBV5-4
CASSLGGLTRGLQETQYF
TGTGCCAGCAGCTTGGGGGGGCTTACACGGGGATTACAAGAGACCCAGTACTTC
>TRBD1|TRBJ1-2|once|TRBV19
CASSIPSTGASTNYGYTF
TGTGCCAGTAGTATACCTTCGACAGGGGCCTCGACTAACTATGGCTACACCTTC
>NA|TRBJ2-1|NA|TRBV11-1
CASSRFSGTPYNEQFF
TGTGCCAGCAGCCGTTTTTCCGGGACACCCTACAATGAGCAGTTCTTC
>NA|TRBJ2-3|few|TRBV5-4
CASSLKSEASDTQYF
TGTGCCAGCAGCTTGAAAAGCGAAGCATCAGATACGCAGTATTTT
>NA|TRBJ2-5|NA|TRBV3-1/TRBV3-2
CASSQVYGSRIGETQYF
TGTGCCAGCAGCCAAGTTTATGGTTCTAGAATTGGAGAGACCCAGTACTTC